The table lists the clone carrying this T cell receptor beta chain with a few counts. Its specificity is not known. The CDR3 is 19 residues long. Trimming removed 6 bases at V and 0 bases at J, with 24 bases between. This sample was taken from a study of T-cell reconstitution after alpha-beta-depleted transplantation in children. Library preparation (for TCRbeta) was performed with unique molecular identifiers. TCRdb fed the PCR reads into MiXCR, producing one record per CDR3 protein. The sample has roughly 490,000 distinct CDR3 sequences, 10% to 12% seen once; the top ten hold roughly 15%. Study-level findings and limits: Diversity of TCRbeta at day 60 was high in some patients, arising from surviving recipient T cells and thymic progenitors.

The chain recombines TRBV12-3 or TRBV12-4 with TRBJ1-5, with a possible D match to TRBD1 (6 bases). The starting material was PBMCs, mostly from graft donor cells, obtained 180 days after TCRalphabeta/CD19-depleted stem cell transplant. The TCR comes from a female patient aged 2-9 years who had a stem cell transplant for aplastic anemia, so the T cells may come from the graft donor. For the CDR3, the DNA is TGTGCCAGCAGCAAAAAAAATGCTATACAGGGAAATAGCAATCAGCCCCAGCATTTT. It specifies CASSKKNAIQGNSNQPQHF.